This T cell receptor beta chain was sequenced in a study of T cell responses to AZD1222 COVID-19 vaccine. Study results and caveats: In a largely white British group with more females than males, clonal diversity was possibly underestimated. It was only a handful of AZD1222 recipients who were seropositive at baseline. No repertoire was sampled before or during the peak T cell response, only after it.

The CDR3 sequence is 15 residues long. Germline CDR1 and CDR2: SGHTS and YDEGEE. Unmatched junction bases numbered 6, after V lost 3 bases and J lost 5 bases. As regards this clone: As yet, its antigen is unknown.

Clones were sequenced by immunoSEQ multiplex PCR, and TCRdb holds only the in-frame ones, with some missing. The sample has over 95,000 clones, around 87% seen once; the top ten hold less than 15%. The source of this sequence is an adult in good health. This rearrangement joins TRBV5-8 to TRBJ1-2, with 11 nucleotides matching TRBD1. This specimen was peripheral blood, taken on day 0 of AZD1222 vaccination. The CDR3 here is CASSSWTGGAYGYTF. The DNA of the CDR3 is TGTGCCAGCAGCTCCTGGACAGGGGGCGCGTATGGCTACACCTTC.